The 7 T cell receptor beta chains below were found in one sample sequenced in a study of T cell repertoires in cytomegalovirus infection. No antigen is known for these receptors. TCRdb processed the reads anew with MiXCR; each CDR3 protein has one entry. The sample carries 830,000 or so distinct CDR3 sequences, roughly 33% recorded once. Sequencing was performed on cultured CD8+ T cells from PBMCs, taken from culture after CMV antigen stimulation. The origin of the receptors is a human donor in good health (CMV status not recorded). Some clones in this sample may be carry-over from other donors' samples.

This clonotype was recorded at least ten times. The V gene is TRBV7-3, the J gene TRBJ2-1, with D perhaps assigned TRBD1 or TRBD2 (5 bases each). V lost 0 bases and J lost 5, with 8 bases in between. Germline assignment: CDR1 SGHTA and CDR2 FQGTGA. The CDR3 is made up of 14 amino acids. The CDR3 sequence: CASSLTGRDNEQFF. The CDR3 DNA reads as TGTGCCAGCAGCTTAACGGGACGTGACAATGAGCAGTTCTTC. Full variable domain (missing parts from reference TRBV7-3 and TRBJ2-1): GAGVSQTPSNKVTEKGKYVELRCDPISGHTALYWYRQSLGQGPEFLIYFQGTGAADDSGLPNDRFFAVRPEGSVSTLKIQRTERGDSAVYLCASSLTGRDNEQFFGPGTRLTVL.

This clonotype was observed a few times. The CDR3 here is CASRGQILYGYTF. Written as DNA, the CDR3 is TGTGCCAGTAGAGGACAGATACTCTATGGCTACACCTTC. This sequence joins TRBV19 and TRBJ1-2, with D possibly matching TRBD1 (6 bases). V gave up 6 bases and J gave up 4 bases, with 12 bases separating them. This CDR3 is built from 13 residues. CDR1 is LNHDA and CDR2 is SQIVND in the germline V gene (reference sequence).

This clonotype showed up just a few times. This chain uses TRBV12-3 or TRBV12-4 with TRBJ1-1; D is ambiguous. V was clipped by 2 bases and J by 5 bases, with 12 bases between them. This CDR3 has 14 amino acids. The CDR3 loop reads CASSLPGVGTEAFF. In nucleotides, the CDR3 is TGTGCCAGCAGTTTACCCGGGGTCGGGACTGAAGCTTTCTTT.

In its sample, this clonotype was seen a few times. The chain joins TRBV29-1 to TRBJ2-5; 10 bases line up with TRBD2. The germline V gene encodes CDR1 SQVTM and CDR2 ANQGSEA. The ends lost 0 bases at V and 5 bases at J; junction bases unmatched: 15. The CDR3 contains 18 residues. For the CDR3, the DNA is TGCAGCGTTGAAGATAGGGGCCCGCAAGCGGGGGGGCCGGAGACCCAGTACTTC. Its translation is CSVEDRGPQAGGPETQYF.

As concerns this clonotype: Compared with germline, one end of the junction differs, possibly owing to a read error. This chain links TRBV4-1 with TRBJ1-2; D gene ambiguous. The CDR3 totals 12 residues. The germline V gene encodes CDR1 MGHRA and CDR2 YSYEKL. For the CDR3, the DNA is TGTGCCAGCAGCCTCGACATGTCGGGCTACACCTTC. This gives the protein CASSLDMSGYTF.

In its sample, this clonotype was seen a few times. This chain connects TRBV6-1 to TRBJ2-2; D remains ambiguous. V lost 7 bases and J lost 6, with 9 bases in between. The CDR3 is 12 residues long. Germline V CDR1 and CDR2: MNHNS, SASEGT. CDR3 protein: CASTVGSGELFF. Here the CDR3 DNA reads TGTGCCAGCACCGTGGGGTCCGGGGAGCTGTTTTTT.

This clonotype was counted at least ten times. The CDR3 sequence: CASSLYPGAGNTIYF. CDR3 bases: TGTGCCAGCAGCTTATACCCAGGGGCGGGAAACACCATATATTTT. The chain is built from TRBV7-2 and TRBJ1-3; possible D gene TRBD1, 6 bases. Germline lookup yields CDR1 SGHTA and CDR2 FQGNSA. The CDR3 totals 15 residues. Trimming pared 2 bases from V and 4 bases from J, leaving 12 bases between.